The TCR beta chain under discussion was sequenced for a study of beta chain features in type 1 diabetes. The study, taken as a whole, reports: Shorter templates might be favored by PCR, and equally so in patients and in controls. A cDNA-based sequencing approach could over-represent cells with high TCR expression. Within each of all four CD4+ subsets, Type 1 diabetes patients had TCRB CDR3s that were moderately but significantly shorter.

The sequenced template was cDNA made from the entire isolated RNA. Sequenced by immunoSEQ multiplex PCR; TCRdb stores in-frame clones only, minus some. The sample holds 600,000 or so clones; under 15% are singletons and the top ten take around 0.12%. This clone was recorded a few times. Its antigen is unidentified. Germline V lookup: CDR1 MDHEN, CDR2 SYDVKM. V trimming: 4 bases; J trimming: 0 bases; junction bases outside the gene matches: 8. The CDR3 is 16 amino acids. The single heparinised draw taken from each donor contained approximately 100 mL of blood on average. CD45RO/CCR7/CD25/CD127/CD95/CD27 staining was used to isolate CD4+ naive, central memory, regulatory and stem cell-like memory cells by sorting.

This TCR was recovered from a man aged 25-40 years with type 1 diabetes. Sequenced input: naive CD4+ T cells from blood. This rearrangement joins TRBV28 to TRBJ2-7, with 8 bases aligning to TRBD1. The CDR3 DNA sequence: TGTGCCAGCAGTTCCTTCCCCGGGACAGGCTCCTACGAGCAGTACTTC. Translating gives CASSSFPGTGSYEQYF. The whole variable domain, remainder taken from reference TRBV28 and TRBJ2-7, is DVKVTQSSRYLVKRTGEKVFLECVQDMDHENMFWYRQDPGLGLRLIYFSYDVKMKEKGDIPEGYSVSREKKERFSLILESASTNQTSMYLCASSSFPGTGSYEQYFGPGTRLTVT.